The 30 T cell receptor beta chains listed next were all sequenced from one sample in a study of patients and donors after allogeneic stem cell transplantation. TCRdb used MiXCR to reprocess the RT-PCR reads, holding one entry per CDR3 protein. The repertoire consists of roughly 30,000 distinct CDR3 sequences, with 6.5% to 7% occurring once and the leading ten covering about 34%. The sequenced sample was blood, either unsorted or a sorted T cell fraction (not recorded which). The source of these receptors is a human donor who was either an allogeneic HSCT recipient or a stem cell or donor lymphocyte infusion donor (not recorded which). It is not recorded whose cells these are; they may come from a transplant donor.

This clonotype was seen ten or more times. The gene calls are TRBV7-9 and TRBJ2-3, with D unresolved. Germline CDR1 and CDR2: SEHNR and FQNEAQ (reference sequence). The CDR3 runs 14 residues. Trimming took 2 bases from V and 8 from J, leaving 14 bases between them. The CDR3 sequence is CASSLLETGGTQYF. In DNA form, the CDR3 reads TGTGCCAGCAGCTTATTAGAGACTGGCGGTACGCAGTATTTT.

The rearrangement joins TRBV5-8 to TRBJ1-1, with D unclear. Germline lookup yields CDR1 SGHTS and CDR2 YDEGEE. The CDR3 contains 12 residues. V lost 1 base and J 0 bases, leaving 1 base between the germline ends. CDR3 sequence: CASSLLNTEAFF. The CDR3 coding sequence is TGTGCCAGCAGCTTGTTGAACACTGAAGCTTTCTTT.

This clonotype was observed a few times. The chain recombines TRBV15 with TRBJ2-7; TRBD1 aligns across 7 bases. CDR3 length: 14 amino acids. Trimming removed 1 base from V and 2 bases from J; junction bases left unmatched: 2. CDR1 LNHNV and CDR2 YYDKDF come from the germline V gene (reference sequence). CDR3 region: CATSRGGQTYEQYF. The CDR3 nucleotides are TGTGCCACCAGCAGAGGGGGACAGACCTACGAGCAGTACTTC.

This clonotype was observed many times. The CDR3 here is CASSQVLRGSDEQYF. The CDR3 DNA reads as TGCGCCAGCAGCCAAGTATTACGGGGGTCCGACGAGCAGTACTTC. This chain connects TRBV4-3 to TRBJ2-7; a weak D match, TRBD2 (6 bases). Germline CDR1 is LGHNA and CDR2 is YSLEER. The CDR3 has 15 amino acids. The V end lost 1 base, the J end lost 5 bases, and 15 bases lay between the germline ends.

This clonotype was seen ten or more times. This chain connects TRBV28 to TRBJ2-3; D remains unclear. Looked up from germline, CDR1 is MDHEN and CDR2 is SYDVKM. The CDR3 is made up of 14 amino acids. V was pared by 6 bases and J by 2 bases, with 12 bases between. Here the CDR3 reads CASRLPVITDTQYF. CDR3 nucleotides: TGTGCCAGCAGACTTCCCGTTATCACAGATACGCAGTATTTT.

In this sample, this clonotype turned up many times. The chain is built from TRBV29-1 and TRBJ2-7; TRBD2 matches at 10 bases. CDR3 length: 14 amino acids. Losses at the gene ends were 4 bases for V and 2 bases for J; bases not matched to a gene: 5. CDR1 is SQVTM and CDR2 is ANQGSEA in the germline V gene. The CDR3 nucleotides read TGCAGCGTTGGGAGAGCGGGAGGGCCCTACGAGCAGTACTTC. Translating gives CSVGRAGGPYEQYF.

This clonotype was counted at least ten times. The CDR3 reads CASSVVGTGYEQYF. The CDR3 DNA sequence: TGTGCCAGCAGCGTAGTTGGGACAGGGTACGAGCAGTACTTC. The J gene is TRBJ2-7, the V gene TRBV9, with 9 nucleotides matching TRBD1. Unmatched junction bases numbered 2, after V lost 0 bases and J lost 4 bases. The CDR3 consists of 14 residues. CDR1 and CDR2 from the germline V gene are SGDLS and YYNGEE. Based on the CDR3 plus reference TRBV9 and TRBJ2-7, the full variable domain is DSGVTQTPKHLITATGQRVTLRCSPRSGDLSVYWYQQSLDQGLQFLIQYYNGEERAKGNILERFSAQQFPDLHSELNLSSLELGDSALYFCASSVVGTGYEQYFGPGTRLTVT.

There are many counts of this clonotype. The chain uses TRBV20-1 and TRBJ1-5; D is unclear. Trimming pared 1 base from V and 1 base from J, leaving 8 bases between. CDR3 length: 14 amino acids. CDR1 is DFQATT and CDR2 is SNEGSKA in the germline V gene (reference sequence). The CDR3 loop is CSARGFWSNQPQHF. The CDR3, as DNA: TGCAGTGCTAGAGGGTTTTGGAGCAATCAGCCCCAGCATTTT.

This clonotype occurred a few times. The CDR3 sequence: CASARGRAQETQYF. DNA of the CDR3: TGTGCCAGCGCGAGGGGTAGAGCACAAGAGACCCAGTACTTC. This chain connects TRBV28 to TRBJ2-5; D may be TRBD1 or TRBD2 (5 bases each). Trimming removed 8 bases from V and 2 bases from J, with 15 bases in between. The germline gives CDR1 MDHEN, CDR2 SYDVKM. This CDR3 is 14 amino acids long.

At least ten counts were recorded for this clonotype. The chain combines TRBV2 with TRBJ2-5, with TRBD2 identical over 7 bases. Germline CDR1 and CDR2: SNHLY and FYNNEI. The V gene end was trimmed by 7 bases and the J gene end by 1 base; junction bases not matched to a gene: 9. The CDR3 extends over 15 amino acids. The CDR3 region is CASKVAGVVQETQYF. CDR3 nucleotides: TGTGCCAGCAAGGTTGCGGGAGTGGTCCAAGAGACCCAGTACTTC.

The sample holds many counts of this clonotype. The chain uses TRBV20-1 and TRBJ2-3, with 7 nucleotides matching TRBD2. This CDR3 is built from 13 residues. Germline CDR1 is DFQATT and CDR2 is SNEGSKA (reference sequence). V lost 6 bases and J lost 4; bases outside the gene matches: 7. The CDR3 nucleotides are TGCAGTGCGACCCAAACTAGCGCAGATACGCAGTATTTT. As protein: CSATQTSADTQYF.

Here the CDR3 reads CSAEQPGLAYEQYF. The CDR3 nucleotides are TGCAGTGCTGAACAACCGGGACTAGCATACGAGCAGTACTTC. The chain combines TRBV20-1 with TRBJ2-7; 9 bases align to TRBD2. CDR1 DFQATT and CDR2 SNEGSKA come from the germline V gene (reference sequence). V lost 5 bases, J lost 4 bases, and 9 bases stayed unmatched. The CDR3 consists of 14 residues.

This chain joins TRBV14 and TRBJ2-1; D might be TRBD2 (6 bases). With 4 bases removed from V and 9 bases from J, the gap between germline ends came to 25 bases. This CDR3 has 17 residues. Per the germline V gene, CDR1 is SGHDN and CDR2 is FVKESK. DNA of the CDR3: TGTGCCAGCAGCCCCAAGCGGGCAGTGCCCCCCCGGAGTGAGCAGTTCTTC. Translated, it gives CASSPKRAVPPRSEQFF. Together with reference TRBV14 and TRBJ2-1, the CDR3 gives the full variable domain: EAGVTQFPSHSVIEKGQTVTLRCDPISGHDNLYWYRRVMGKEIKFLLHFVKESKQDESGMPNNRFLAERTGGTYSTLKVQPAELEDSGVYFCASSPKRAVPPRSEQFFGPGTRLTVL.

This clonotype was picked up many times. The chain employs TRBV6-2 or TRBV6-3 and TRBJ2-1, with TRBD2 as a possible D gene (6 bases). The CDR3 loop spans 15 amino acids. Germline V CDR1 and CDR2: MNHEY, SVGEGT. Trimming left V 5 bases short and J 8 bases short, with 19 bases between. CDR3 sequence: CASSPRGAPWDEQFF. The CDR3 nucleotides read TGTGCCAGCAGTCCCCGCGGGGCTCCCTGGGATGAGCAGTTCTTC.

This clonotype was observed a handful of times. The chain joins TRBV19 to TRBJ1-5, with D uncertain. V lost 3 bases and J lost 0, with 9 bases in between. Per the germline V gene, CDR1 is LNHDA and CDR2 is SQIVND (reference sequence). The CDR3 runs 15 residues. The DNA of the CDR3 is TGTGCCAGTAGTATTGCCAGGTATAGCAATCAGCCCCAGCATTTT. Translating gives CASSIARYSNQPQHF.

This clonotype was recorded at least ten times. The J gene is TRBJ2-7, the V gene TRBV7-9; D not resolved. This CDR3 region has 14 residues. Germline CDR1 is SEHNR and CDR2 is FQNEAQ (reference sequence). Deletions cut 1 base from V and 0 bases from J, with 7 bases between. In nucleotides, the CDR3 is TGTGCCAGCAGCTTAGGGATGAGCTCCTACGAGCAGTACTTC. It specifies CASSLGMSSYEQYF. The whole variable domain, remainder taken from reference TRBV7-9 and TRBJ2-7, is DTGVSQNPRHKITKRGQNVTFRCDPISEHNRLYWYRQTLGQGPEFLTYFQNEAQLEKSRLLSDRFSAERPKGSFSTLEIQRTEQGDSAMYLCASSLGMSSYEQYFGPGTRLTVT.

The rearrangement uses TRBV4-3 and TRBJ2-5; no clear D. This CDR3 region has 14 residues. CDR1 LGHNA and CDR2 YSLEER come from the germline V gene. V gave up 5 bases and J gave up 4 bases, with 14 bases separating them. CDR3 in amino acids: CASSSDVGRETQYF. The CDR3, as DNA: TGCGCCAGCAGCTCAGACGTGGGCCGAGAGACCCAGTACTTC.

This clonotype appeared many times. This chain links TRBV28 with TRBJ2-5; D is uncertain. The germline V gene encodes CDR1 MDHEN and CDR2 SYDVKM. The CDR3 is 12 amino acids. V shed 2 bases and J shed 5 bases, with 6 bases lying between them. The CDR3 spells CASSLGVETQYF. Here the CDR3 DNA reads TGTGCCAGCAGTTTAGGGGTCGAGACCCAGTACTTC.

This clonotype was found many times. The rearrangement links TRBV12-3 or TRBV12-4 to TRBJ2-1; perhaps TRBD2 as D (5 bases). The CDR3 is made up of 12 amino acids. V dropped 7 bases and J dropped 12 bases, with 16 bases sitting between them. DNA of the CDR3: TGTGCCAGCACCTTACTAGGGTTCAGGCAGTTCTTC. The encoded protein is CASTLLGFRQFF.

This clonotype appeared many times. The chain links TRBV7-9 to TRBJ2-5, with a weak D call TRBD2 (5 bases). The CDR3 loop spans 16 amino acids. Germline values: CDR1 SEHNR, CDR2 FQNEAQ (reference sequence). V shed 2 bases and J shed 4 bases, with 17 bases lying between them. The CDR3 spells CASSLHGLQRTETQYF. CDR3 coding DNA: TGTGCCAGCAGCTTACATGGACTCCAGAGGACAGAGACCCAGTACTTC.

By sample share, this clonotype is medium-sized. V usage is TRBV12-3 or TRBV12-4 and J usage is TRBJ1-1; 7 nucleotides agree with TRBD1. This CDR3 is 14 amino acids long. The V segment lost 4 bases and the J segment 1 base; nucleotides outside the gene matches: 3. CDR3 amino acids: CASSWGQQNTEAFF. CDR3 bases: TGTGCCAGCAGTTGGGGACAGCAGAACACTGAAGCTTTCTTT.

The chain uses TRBV3-1 and TRBJ2-7, with 8 bases aligning to TRBD2. Germline CDR1 and CDR2: LGHDT and YNNKEL (reference sequence). The CDR3 sequence is 13 residues long. With V trimmed by 4 bases and J by 2 bases, 1 base remained unmatched. DNA for the CDR3: TGTGCCAGCAGCCGAGCGGGAGCCTACGAGCAGTACTTC. Encoded protein: CASSRAGAYEQYF.

This clonotype has a handful of counts. The V and J genes are TRBV4-2 and TRBJ1-2; D gene ambiguous. With 3 bases removed from V and 0 bases from J, the gap between germline ends came to 8 bases. CDR3 size: 14 residues. Germline V lookup: CDR1 LGHNA, CDR2 YNFKEQ. This CDR3 reads CASSQAGTNYGYTF. CDR3 nucleotide sequence: TGTGCCAGCAGCCAGGCAGGTACTAACTATGGCTACACCTTC.

This clonotype has ten or more counts. The J gene is TRBJ2-1, the V gene TRBV24-1; no definite D call. Germline V lookup: CDR1 KGHDR, CDR2 SFDVKD. The V end lost 1 base, the J end lost 2 bases, and 11 bases lay between the germline ends. This CDR3 is 16 amino acids long. Here the CDR3 reads CATSDFGPTPYNEQFF. The CDR3 nucleotides read TGTGCCACCAGTGATTTTGGGCCGACGCCCTACAATGAGCAGTTCTTC.

The chain joins TRBV28 to TRBJ2-7; the match to TRBD2 covers 9 bases. CDR3 length equals 15 residues. Looked up from germline, CDR1 is MDHEN and CDR2 is SYDVKM. V dropped 6 bases and J dropped 4; count of bases not matched to a gene: 10. CDR3 in DNA: TGTGCCAGCAGCGTCCTAGCGGGAACCGGATACGAGCAGTACTTC. This sequence encodes CASSVLAGTGYEQYF.

This clonotype was recorded at least ten times. CDR3 residues: CASSPLSRGNTEAFF. The CDR3 bases are TGTGCCAGCTCACCACTCAGCAGGGGGAACACTGAAGCTTTCTTT. The chain joins TRBV18 to TRBJ1-1; possibly TRBD1 for D (6 bases). The CDR3 covers 15 residues. The germline gives CDR1 KGHSH, CDR2 LQKENI. Deletions cut 1 base from V and 1 base from J, with 10 bases between.

The CDR3 sequence: CASSSTGIRETQYF. CDR3 nucleotides: TGTGCCAGTAGTTCGACAGGGATCCGGGAGACCCAGTACTTC. V is TRBV19 and J is TRBJ2-5; 7 nucleotides agree with TRBD1. Germline V gene sequence: CDR1 LNHDA, CDR2 SQIVND (reference sequence). This CDR3 spans 14 amino acids. V was pared by 5 bases and J by 5 bases, with 8 bases of the junction left unmatched. Full variable domain (outside the CDR3, taken from reference TRBV19 and TRBJ2-5): DGGITQSPKYLFRKEGQNVTLSCEQNLNHDAMYWYRQDPGQGLRLIYYSQIVNDFQKGDIAEGYSVSREKKESFPLTVTSAQKNPTAFYLCASSSTGIRETQYFGPGTRLLVL.

This clonotype came up many times. The rearrangement joins TRBV24-1 to TRBJ1-5, with TRBD1 as a possible D gene (6 bases). The germline V and J ends were trimmed by 4 bases and 2 bases, with 14 bases remaining between them. Germline-derived CDR1 and CDR2 are KGHDR and SFDVKD. The CDR3 length is 16 residues. The CDR3 spells CATSETRGIGNQPQHF. CDR3 DNA sequence: TGTGCCACCAGTGAAACCAGGGGAATCGGCAATCAGCCCCAGCATTTT.

In its sample, this clonotype was seen many times. The chain couples TRBV7-9 to TRBJ1-4; D gene uncertain. CDR3 length equals 13 residues. V lost 5 bases and J 4 bases, leaving 8 bases between the germline ends. Germline lookup yields CDR1 SEHNR and CDR2 FQNEAQ (reference sequence). The CDR3 DNA reads TGTGCCAGCAGCCGGGGATTTAATGAAAAACTGTTTTTT. Translation gives CASSRGFNEKLFF. Based on the CDR3 plus reference TRBV7-9 and TRBJ1-4, the full variable domain is DTGVSQNPRHKITKRGQNVTFRCDPISEHNRLYWYRQTLGQGPEFLTYFQNEAQLEKSRLLSDRFSAERPKGSFSTLEIQRTEQGDSAMYLCASSRGFNEKLFFGSGTQLSVL.

The sample holds many counts of this clonotype. The rearrangement joins TRBV7-2 to TRBJ1-3, with D uncertain. Germline V gene sequence: CDR1 SGHTA, CDR2 FQGNSA. The CDR3 consists of 17 residues. V shed 5 bases and J shed 2 bases, with 19 bases lying between them. The CDR3 DNA sequence: TGTGCCAGCAGCCAAAATCCCGTCGGGAGCACTGGAAACACCATATATTTT. It is translated as CASSQNPVGSTGNTIYF.